This TCR beta chain was profiled in a study of cytomegalovirus exposure and HLA in healthy donors. Broader study findings: Most CMV-associated TCR beta chains appeared HLA-restricted in a later analysis. In a later analysis, DRB1 alleles had the most associated TCRs; HLA-C alleles the fewest.

This CDR3 is 14 amino acids long. CDR1 and CDR2 from the germline V gene are SGHNT and YENEEA. Losses at the gene ends were 4 bases for V and 3 bases for J; bases not matched to a gene: 6. PCR employed 60 Vbeta and 13 Jbeta primers. Authors' data handling: Some 11 million of the roughly 77 million unique TCR beta chains counted in a later analysis were shared. Profiling relied on immunoSEQ multiplex PCR, and the TCRdb table lists in-frame clones only, not all of them. Clonal size and the V and J genes are those of that table, whereas D and trimming came from the DNA. The profile covers approximately 140,000 clones, with approximately 78% appearing a single time and approximately 3.2% taken by the ten largest. Comment on this clone: As yet, its antigen is unknown.

This TCR was recovered from a man aged 18 to 29 in good health and CMV-seropositive. Sequenced: PBMCs. The chain recombines TRBV11-3 with TRBJ2-7; 7 bases are shared with TRBD2. DNA for the CDR3: TGTGCCAGCAGCTGCAACCGGGACTACTACGAGCAGTACTTC. Protein: CASSCNRDYYEQYF.